These 29 T cell receptor beta chains originate from one sample sequenced in a study of cytomegalovirus exposure and HLA in healthy donors. Both 60 Vbeta primers and 13 Jbeta primers went into the PCR. Clones were sequenced by immunoSEQ multiplex PCR, and TCRdb holds only the in-frame ones, with some missing. The sample yields about 280,000 clones, roughly 90% seen once. Sequencing was done on a sample of PBMCs. Every receptor here comes from a woman under 30 in good health and CMV-seronegative.

The V gene is TRBV29-1, the J gene TRBJ2-4, with a tentative D call TRBD2 (6 bases). Deletions cut 1 base from V and 1 base from J, with 11 bases between. CDR3 length: 15 amino acids. The germline CDR1 and CDR2 sequences are SQVTM and ANQGSEA. CDR3 sequence (DNA): TGCAGCGTTGAAGGTAGCCGGGGGGCCAAAAACATTCAGTACTTC. Its protein is CSVEGSRGAKNIQYF.

The chain is built from TRBV20-1 and TRBJ1-6, with D unclear. Trimming stripped 6 bases from V and 14 bases from J, with 11 bases between. This CDR3 has 10 amino acids. Germline assignment: CDR1 DFQATT and CDR2 SNEGSKA (reference sequence). The CDR3 here is CSAVVRALHF. The CDR3 nucleotides read TGCAGTGCCGTCGTGAGGGCCCTCCACTTT.

The chain employs TRBV5-6 and TRBJ2-7, with 7 bases fitting TRBD1. V lost 4 bases, J lost 0 bases, and 7 bases stayed unmatched. In germline, CDR1 is SGHDT, CDR2 YYEEEE. This CDR3 has 15 amino acids. The CDR3 region is CASSQQGTISYEQYF. The CDR3 DNA sequence: TGTGCCAGCAGCCAACAGGGGACCATCTCCTACGAGCAGTACTTC.

This chain joins TRBV9 and TRBJ1-2; no definite D call. CDR3 size: 13 residues. Germline V gives CDR1 SGDLS, CDR2 YYNGEE. Trimming left V 5 bases short and J 1 base short, with 9 bases between. CDR3: CASSSTVNYGYTF. The CDR3 DNA reads as TGTGCCAGCAGTTCTACAGTTAACTATGGCTACACCTTC. Based on the CDR3 plus reference TRBV9 and TRBJ1-2, the full variable domain is DSGVTQTPKHLITATGQRVTLRCSPRSGDLSVYWYQQSLDQGLQFLIQYYNGEERAKGNILERFSAQQFPDLHSELNLSSLELGDSALYFCASSSTVNYGYTFGSGTRLTVV.

This clone appeared once. The chain joins TRBV2 to TRBJ2-5; TRBD2 matches at 10 bases. Trimming took 2 bases from V and 4 from J; bases not matched to a gene: 4. The germline V gene encodes CDR1 SNHLY and CDR2 FYNNEI. There are 15 residues in the CDR3. The CDR3 DNA sequence: TGTGCCAGCAGTGAAAGCCTAGCGGGGGCAGAGACCCAGTACTTC. Protein sequence: CASSESLAGAETQYF. Combining the CDR3 with reference TRBV2 and TRBJ2-5 gives the whole variable domain EPEVTQTPSHQVTQMGQEVILRCVPISNHLYFYWYRQILGQKVEFLVSFYNNEISEKSEIFDDQFSVERPDGSNFTLKIRSTKLEDSAMYFCASSESLAGAETQYFGPGTRLLVL.

This rearrangement joins TRBV5-1 to TRBJ2-5, with TRBD2 matching 13 bases. CDR1 SGHRS and CDR2 YFSETQ come from the germline V gene. Germline trimming cut 7 bases from V and 1 base from J; bases unmatched to any gene: 4. CDR3 length: 15 amino acids. The CDR3 reads CASSTSGGVQETQYF. As DNA, the CDR3 is TGCGCCAGCTCCACTAGCGGGGGGGTCCAAGAGACCCAGTACTTC.

The chain has TRBV28 and TRBJ2-1; tentatively, D is TRBD1 (5 bases). V was trimmed by 6 bases and J by 4 bases, leaving 7 bases between them. The CDR3 extends over 12 amino acids. Germline loops: CDR1 MDHEN, CDR2 SYDVKM. DNA for the CDR3: TGTGCCAGCAGAGGGGCGTACAATGAGCAGTTCTTC. Protein product: CASRGAYNEQFF.

The chain recombines TRBV7-9 with TRBJ2-7, with 9 bases that match TRBD2. Germline assignment: CDR1 SEHNR and CDR2 FQNEAQ (reference sequence). The length of the CDR3 is 16 residues. With 0 bases clipped from V and 3 bases from J, the junction kept 6 bases outside the gene matches. The CDR3 DNA reads TGTGCCAGCAGCTTAGCGGGGCTAGCGGGATTCTACGAGCAGTACTTC. This encodes CASSLAGLAGFYEQYF. Full variable domain (remainder filled in from reference TRBV7-9 and TRBJ2-7): DTGVSQNPRHKITKRGQNVTFRCDPISEHNRLYWYRQTLGQGPEFLTYFQNEAQLEKSRLLSDRFSAERPKGSFSTLEIQRTEQGDSAMYLCASSLAGLAGFYEQYFGPGTRLTVT.

This chain joins TRBV27 and TRBJ1-1, with D possibly being TRBD1 (6 bases). The CDR3 has 14 residues. The germline V gene has CDR1 MNHEY and CDR2 SMNVEV (reference sequence). Trimming left V 5 bases short and J 2 bases short, with 12 bases between. CDR3 sequence (DNA): TGTGCCAGCAGTCGCGGGGGCACCAACACTGAAGCTTTCTTT. It specifies CASSRGGTNTEAFF.

This clone was detected a few times. The rearrangement links TRBV27 to TRBJ2-1; no clear D gene. CDR3 length equals 13 residues. Germline V gene sequence: CDR1 MNHEY, CDR2 SMNVEV (reference sequence). Trimming removed 0 bases from V and 14 bases from J, with 14 bases in between. The DNA for the CDR3 is TGTGCCAGCAGTTTATCGGCAGGATACTCCGAGTTCTTC. Protein sequence: CASSLSAGYSEFF.

This sequence joins TRBV5-1 and TRBJ2-3; TRBD1 might be the D (6 bases). Trimming took 4 bases from V and 5 from J, leaving 11 bases between them. CDR1 is SGHRS and CDR2 is YFSETQ in the germline V gene. The CDR3 spans 13 residues. The chain's CDR3 is CASSTEGVDTQYF. CDR3 DNA: TGCGCCAGCAGCACCGAGGGGGTAGATACGCAGTATTTT.

This sequence joins TRBV5-1 and TRBJ2-3; TRBD2 agrees at 10 bases. The germline V gene encodes CDR1 SGHRS and CDR2 YFSETQ. V dropped 4 bases and J dropped 2; count of bases not matched to a gene: 10. The CDR3 sequence is 17 residues long. The DNA of the CDR3 is TGCGCCAGCAGCCCTCAGGAACTAGCGGGGCTCACAGATACGCAGTATTTT. Translated: CASSPQELAGLTDTQYF.

The rearrangement joins TRBV10-3 to TRBJ2-1; the match to TRBD2 covers 13 bases. The germline CDR1 and CDR2 sequences are ENHRY and SYGVKD. This CDR3 spans 19 amino acids. Trimming cost V 7 bases and J 0 bases; bases outside gene matches: 12. The DNA for the CDR3 is TGTGCCATCAAGGGTCCGGGACTAGCGGGGATTAGCTCCTACAATGAGCAGTTCTTC. Its protein product is CAIKGPGLAGISSYNEQFF.

In nucleotides, the CDR3 is TGTGCCAGCAGCGTTGCGGGGCCCTCCTACAATGAGCAGTTCTTC. It is translated as CASSVAGPSYNEQFF. The chain employs TRBV9 and TRBJ2-1, with D perhaps TRBD2 (6 bases). The CDR3 consists of 15 residues. CDR1 and CDR2 (germline): SGDLS, YYNGEE. Between the trimmed V and J ends, which lost 2 bases and 0 bases, there was a span of 9 bases.

The chain couples TRBV13 to TRBJ2-3; possibly TRBD2 for D (5 bases). Looked up from germline, CDR1 is PRHDT and CDR2 is FYEKMQ (reference sequence). V lost 3 bases, J lost 0 bases, and 10 bases lay in between. The CDR3 totals 15 residues. CDR3 bases: TGTGCCAGCAGCTTGGGAGCGCTTAGCACAGATACGCAGTATTTT. Protein sequence: CASSLGALSTDTQYF.

This clone appeared a single time. The CDR3 region is CAIRDGSGSDEQFF. CDR3 DNA sequence: TGTGCCATCAGAGATGGGTCCGGGAGCGATGAGCAGTTCTTC. The V gene is TRBV10-3, the J gene TRBJ2-1; D is possibly TRBD2 (6 bases). The ends were cut back, 6 bases at V and 8 bases at J, with 17 bases in the middle. This CDR3 has 14 amino acids. Germline V lookup: CDR1 ENHRY, CDR2 SYGVKD.

This chain joins TRBV28 and TRBJ2-5; 9 positions match TRBD1. Per the germline V gene, CDR1 is MDHEN and CDR2 is SYDVKM. The CDR3 spans 15 residues. V gave up 6 bases and J gave up 4 bases; unmatched junction bases: 9. The CDR3 nucleotides are TGTGCCAGCAGAGACCCACAGGGGGCGGGAGAGACCCAGTACTTC. Residues: CASRDPQGAGETQYF.

About this clone: The same CDR3 also results from other DNA sequences found in this sample. V and J are TRBV13 and TRBJ1-2, with D possibly matching TRBD1 (6 bases). V dropped 3 bases and J dropped 3 bases, with 8 bases sitting between them. The germline CDR1 and CDR2 sequences are PRHDT and FYEKMQ (reference sequence). The CDR3 covers 13 residues. The CDR3 loop reads CASSFGGDYGYTF. CDR3 nucleotides: TGTGCCAGCAGCTTTGGGGGCGACTATGGCTACACCTTC.

The chain carries TRBV10-3 and TRBJ1-6, with 7 bases aligning to TRBD1. Germline CDR1 reads ENHRY; CDR2 reads SYGVKD. The CDR3 is 14 amino acids. V shed 10 bases, J shed 9 bases, and the junction held 12 bases outside the gene matches. The CDR3 sequence is CATQTGERTSPLHF. CDR3 nucleotide sequence: TGTGCCACCCAAACAGGGGAAAGGACTTCACCCCTCCACTTT.

The chain has TRBV7-2 and TRBJ2-7, with 11 bases lining up with TRBD2. CDR1 is SGHTA and CDR2 is FQGNSA in the germline V gene. The CDR3 contains 17 residues. V shed 5 bases, J shed 1 base, and the junction held 10 bases outside the gene matches. CDR3 DNA: TGTGCCAGCAGCCGCCCGGGACTAGCGGACCCATCCTACGAGCAGTACTTC. This encodes CASSRPGLADPSYEQYF.

The gene calls are TRBV2 and TRBJ2-3; no definite D call. Germline V lookup: CDR1 SNHLY, CDR2 FYNNEI. CDR3 size: 12 residues. V lost 7 bases, J lost 0 bases, and 5 bases lay in between. Here the CDR3 reads CASMGSTDTQYF. The CDR3, as DNA: TGTGCCAGCATGGGCAGCACAGATACGCAGTATTTT.

This clone has only one observation. The rearrangement uses TRBV5-1 and TRBJ1-2; 7 bases fit TRBD1. CDR1 is SGHRS and CDR2 is YFSETQ in the germline V gene. With V trimmed by 0 bases and J by 1 base, 6 bases remained unmatched. The CDR3 has 16 amino acids. CDR3 region: CASSLDGQVLNYGYTF. Written as DNA, the CDR3 is TGCGCCAGCAGCTTGGATGGACAGGTCCTTAACTATGGCTACACCTTC.

This rearrangement joins TRBV7-9 to TRBJ2-2; 7 bases are shared with TRBD1. V was clipped by 5 bases and J by 0 bases; unmatched bases: 12. Germline loops: CDR1 SEHNR, CDR2 FQNEAQ (reference sequence). This CDR3 has 18 residues. DNA for the CDR3: TGTGCCAGCAGCCCACCCAGGGGGACCGATTCGAACACCGGGGAGCTGTTTTTT. Protein product: CASSPPRGTDSNTGELFF.

The genes are TRBV7-6 and TRBJ2-1; 7 nucleotides line up with TRBD1. The germline V gene has CDR1 SGHVS and CDR2 FNYEAQ. The CDR3 consists of 15 residues. Germline trimming cut 4 bases from V and 3 bases from J; bases unmatched to any gene: 6. CDR3 sequence reads: CASSSQQGNYNEQFF. In nucleotides, the CDR3 is TGTGCCAGCAGCTCCCAACAGGGGAACTACAATGAGCAGTTCTTC.

The chain combines TRBV11-3 with TRBJ1-1; perhaps TRBD1 as D (5 bases). CDR3 size: 11 residues. Germline values: CDR1 SGHNT, CDR2 YENEEA. V lost 9 bases and J 6 bases, leaving 11 bases between the germline ends. This CDR3 reads CARLKGAEAFF. The CDR3 DNA follows: TGTGCCAGGCTAAAAGGGGCTGAAGCTTTCTTT.

This clone was counted once. V gene TRBV5-1 combines with J gene TRBJ1-5, with 11 bases matching TRBD1. Losses at the gene ends were 4 bases for V and 1 base for J; bases not matched to a gene: 7. This CDR3 has 17 residues. Germline CDR1 and CDR2: SGHRS and YFSETQ. The CDR3 sequence: CASSPGTGGLSNQPQHF. In nucleotides, the CDR3 is TGCGCCAGCAGCCCGGGGACAGGGGGTTTAAGCAATCAGCCCCAGCATTTT. Drawing the rest from reference TRBV5-1 and TRBJ1-5, the complete variable domain is KAGVTQTPRYLIKTRGQQVTLSCSPISGHRSVSWYQQTPGQGLQFLFEYFSETQRNKGNFPGRFSGRQFSNSRSEMNVSTLELGDSALYLCASSPGTGGLSNQPQHFGDGTRLSIL.

CDR3 coding DNA: TGCGCCAGCAGCGTAACGACAGCGAACACTGAAGCTTTCTTT. Protein sequence: CASSVTTANTEAFF. The rearrangement uses TRBV5-1 and TRBJ1-1, with D perhaps matching TRBD1 (5 bases). CDR1 and CDR2 (germline): SGHRS, YFSETQ. Between the trimmed V and J ends, which lost 4 bases and 1 base, there was a span of 11 bases. This CDR3 contains 14 residues. The variable domain in full, with the rest retrieved from reference TRBV5-1 and TRBJ1-1, is KAGVTQTPRYLIKTRGQQVTLSCSPISGHRSVSWYQQTPGQGLQFLFEYFSETQRNKGNFPGRFSGRQFSNSRSEMNVSTLELGDSALYLCASSVTTANTEAFFGQGTRLTVV.

This chain connects TRBV5-1 to TRBJ2-5; the match to TRBD1 covers 8 bases. The germline V gene encodes CDR1 SGHRS and CDR2 YFSETQ. V shed 2 bases, J shed 4 bases, and the junction held 7 bases outside the gene matches. The CDR3 runs 15 residues. The CDR3 DNA sequence: TGCGCCAGCAGCTTAGAGAGCAGGGGGCTAGAGACCCAGTACTTC. Translating gives CASSLESRGLETQYF.

The chain links TRBV2 to TRBJ1-6; 9 nucleotides match TRBD1. Trimming cost V 6 bases and J 8 bases; bases outside gene matches: 5. The CDR3 runs to 14 residues. CDR1 and CDR2 (germline): SNHLY, FYNNEI. CDR3 in amino acids: CASRGGQGYSPLHF. As DNA, the CDR3 is TGTGCCAGCAGGGGGGGACAGGGATATTCACCCCTCCACTTT. Drawing the rest from reference TRBV2 and TRBJ1-6, the complete variable domain is EPEVTQTPSHQVTQMGQEVILRCVPISNHLYFYWYRQILGQKVEFLVSFYNNEISEKSEIFDDQFSVERPDGSNFTLKIRSTKLEDSAMYFCASRGGQGYSPLHFGNGTRLTVT.